The 28 T cell receptor beta chains in this list originate from one sample, sequenced in a study of T cell changes during pregnancy in multiple sclerosis. Some clones are missing from TCRdb's copy, which holds only in-frame ones; the method was immunoSEQ multiplex PCR. The sample lists under 80,000 clones; roughly 92% were seen once. The source material was peripheral blood, sampled before pregnancy. These receptors all come from a female donor with multiple sclerosis, enrolled in a pregnancy study.

The CDR3 sequence is CASSQPAMGRDGYTF. CDR3 DNA: TGCGCCAGCAGCCAACCGGCCATGGGGCGCGATGGCTACACCTTC. The chain has TRBV4-1 and TRBJ1-2; maybe TRBD1 (5 bases). Germline V gives CDR1 MGHRA, CDR2 YSYEKL. Trimming took 2 bases from V and 6 from J, leaving 16 bases between them. This CDR3 has 15 amino acids.

The V call is TRBV7-9, the J call TRBJ2-2; 12 bases align to TRBD2. CDR1 SEHNR and CDR2 FQNEAQ come from the germline V gene (reference sequence). J gave up 3 bases and V 4 bases, and 9 bases lay outside the gene matches. CDR3 size: 18 residues. In DNA, the CDR3 is TGTGCCAGCAGCTCCCGACTAGCGGGAGAGGTGTACACCGGGGAGCTGTTTTTT. It codes for CASSSRLAGEVYTGELFF.

The genes are TRBV10-1 and TRBJ1-2; 12 nucleotides match TRBD1. The CDR3 runs 14 residues. With V trimmed by 7 bases and J by 4 bases, 4 bases remained unmatched. Germline values: CDR1 WNHNN, CDR2 SYGVQD (reference sequence). The DNA of the CDR3 is TGCGCCAGCACCCGGGACAGGGGGCTCTATGGCTACACCTTC. As protein: CASTRDRGLYGYTF.

The rearrangement links TRBV4-3 to TRBJ1-2, with D unclear. Germline CDR1 and CDR2: LGHNA and YSLEER. Trimming pared 4 bases from V and 2 bases from J, leaving 14 bases between. The CDR3 spans 15 residues. CDR3 sequence: CASSPTPASNYGYTF. The CDR3 nucleotides read TGCGCCAGCAGCCCGACTCCGGCCAGCAACTATGGCTACACCTTC.

The chain combines TRBV9 with TRBJ2-2, with 9 bases fitting TRBD2. This CDR3 comprises 16 residues. Germline loops: CDR1 SGDLS, CDR2 YYNGEE. V lost 2 bases, J lost 4 bases, and 6 bases stayed unmatched. CDR3 region: CASSVTPSGVTGELFF. DNA for the CDR3: TGTGCCAGCAGCGTTACGCCTAGCGGGGTCACCGGGGAGCTGTTTTTT.

The chain joins TRBV7-3 to TRBJ2-3, with D possibly being TRBD1 (5 bases). CDR3 size: 12 residues. The V and J ends lost 5 bases and 8 bases respectively, with 11 bases between them. The germline V gene has CDR1 SGHTA and CDR2 FQGTGA. CDR3 amino acids: CASSLDRVTQYF. The CDR3, as DNA: TGTGCCAGCAGCCTAGACAGAGTTACGCAGTATTTT.

This sequence joins TRBV4-2 and TRBJ2-3, with TRBD1 matching 7 bases. Trimming took 2 bases from V and 0 from J; bases not matched to a gene: 2. The CDR3 spans 15 residues. Germline CDR1 LGHNA, CDR2 YNFKEQ. Here the CDR3 DNA reads TGTGCCAGCAGCCAAATGGACAGGAGCACAGATACGCAGTATTTT. Its protein is CASSQMDRSTDTQYF.

The J gene is TRBJ1-1, the V gene TRBV29-1; D call uncertain. The CDR3 runs 13 residues. Trimming took off 4 bases at V and 1 base at J, with 10 bases between the two ends. Germline V gives CDR1 SQVTM, CDR2 ANQGSEA. In DNA, the CDR3 is TGCAGCGTTGGATACCGGGGGAACACTGAAGCTTTCTTT. Translated: CSVGYRGNTEAFF.

This clone came up a few times. The chain employs TRBV6-5 and TRBJ1-5; D may be TRBD1 (5 bases). CDR1 and CDR2 (germline): MNHEY, SVGAGI. V shed 5 bases and J shed 3 bases, with 14 bases lying between them. The CDR3 extends over 15 amino acids. The CDR3 DNA reads as TGTGCCAGCAGTCGAGTTTTAGGGGACAATCAGCCCCAGCATTTT. Protein: CASSRVLGDNQPQHF.

The rearrangement joins TRBV6-5 to TRBJ2-2; 10 bases are shared with TRBD2. This CDR3 spans 15 amino acids. After removal of 3 bases from V and 7 bases from J, the junction contained 5 bases not matched to a gene. Germline loops: CDR1 MNHEY, CDR2 SVGAGI. The CDR3 loop reads CASSYLAGVLGELFF. The DNA of the CDR3 is TGTGCCAGCAGTTATCTAGCGGGAGTCCTCGGGGAGCTGTTTTTT.

This clone appeared a few times. The chain has TRBV9 and TRBJ2-1, with 9 bases matching TRBD2. This CDR3 comprises 19 residues. V was pared by 4 bases and J by 2 bases, with 16 bases of the junction left unmatched. CDR1 SGDLS and CDR2 YYNGEE come from the germline V gene. The CDR3 region has the DNA TGTGCCAGCAGCCCCCGGCTGGGGGCCCTAGCGGGGACCTACAATGAGCAGTTCTTC. Translated, it gives CASSPRLGALAGTYNEQFF.

The CDR3 sequence is CASSQDPYRGMDTDTQYF. CDR3 nucleotide sequence: TGTGCCAGCAGCCAAGATCCTTATCGCGGGATGGACACAGATACGCAGTATTTT. V is TRBV4-2 and J is TRBJ2-3, with D possibly TRBD2 on 6 matching bases. The germline V gene has CDR1 LGHNA and CDR2 YNFKEQ. CDR3 length: 18 residues. Trimming left V 0 bases short and J 2 bases short, with 18 bases between.

The chain has TRBV27 and TRBJ2-7, with 7 positions matching TRBD2. This CDR3 contains 17 residues. J was trimmed by 1 base and V by 8 bases; bases with no gene match: 17. The V gene's germline CDR1 is MNHEY and CDR2 SMNVEV (reference sequence). The CDR3 here is CASGEMSPAGSSYEQYF. The CDR3 DNA sequence: TGTGCCAGCGGGGAAATGAGTCCAGCGGGATCTTCCTACGAGCAGTACTTC.

The V gene is TRBV2, the J gene TRBJ2-2; D is undetermined. V lost 6 bases, J lost 8 bases, and 10 bases lay in between. The CDR3 has 12 amino acids. Per germline, CDR1 SNHLY and CDR2 FYNNEI. CDR3 sequence: CASRRTSGELFF. The CDR3, as DNA: TGTGCCAGCAGAAGAACGAGTGGGGAGCTGTTTTTT.

This chain's CDR3 is CASSLIGGDEQYF. The CDR3 DNA follows: TGTGCCAGCAGCTTAATCGGAGGGGACGAGCAGTACTTC. The rearrangement links TRBV7-3 to TRBJ2-7; D perhaps matches TRBD2 (6 bases). The V end was cut by 1 base, the J end by 5 bases, with 9 bases between. The CDR3 contains 13 residues. Germline V gene data show CDR1 as SGHTA and CDR2 as FQGTGA.

This clone was seen more than once but under ten times. V gene TRBV7-8 combines with J gene TRBJ2-7; tentative D call: TRBD2 (6 bases). The CDR3 is made up of 16 amino acids. Trimming removed 5 bases at V and 0 bases at J, with 17 bases between. Germline V gene data show CDR1 as SGHVS and CDR2 as FQNEAQ. CDR3 residues: CASSPGLEGGSYEQYF. CDR3 DNA sequence: TGTGCCAGCAGCCCGGGACTTGAGGGAGGCTCCTACGAGCAGTACTTC.

CDR3 nucleotide sequence: TGCGCCAGCAGCCTAACAGGGAGCTCCTACAATGAGCAGTTCTTC. It specifies CASSLTGSSYNEQFF. The chain recombines TRBV4-3 with TRBJ2-1; weak D call: TRBD1 (6 bases). The CDR3 covers 15 residues. CDR1 is LGHNA and CDR2 is YSLEER in the germline V gene. V lost 4 bases and J 0 bases, leaving 10 bases between the germline ends.

V and J are TRBV14 and TRBJ2-5, with TRBD2 identical over 8 bases. J was trimmed by 1 base and V by 4 bases; bases with no gene match: 14. The CDR3 has 18 amino acids. Germline V gives CDR1 SGHDN, CDR2 FVKESK. This CDR3 reads CASSPWGSGSTIQETQYF. The DNA of the CDR3 is TGTGCCAGCAGCCCCTGGGGGAGCGGGAGCACAATCCAAGAGACCCAGTACTTC.

The table lists this clone with a count of one. The chain joins TRBV28 to TRBJ2-7, with D hard to call. Germline CDR1 MDHEN, CDR2 SYDVKM. V was shortened by 7 bases and J by 0 bases, with 13 bases between the two germline ends. The CDR3 runs 14 residues. Written as DNA, the CDR3 is TGTGCCAGCACCTCCGGCCGGAGCTCCTACGAGCAGTACTTC. It codes for CASTSGRSSYEQYF.

V usage is TRBV7-3 and J usage is TRBJ1-2; TRBD1 might be the D (6 bases). This CDR3 has 13 amino acids. V was trimmed by 0 bases and J by 4 bases, leaving 6 bases between them. Germline V lookup: CDR1 SGHTA, CDR2 FQGTGA. The DNA of the CDR3 is TGTGCCAGCAGCTTAACGGACAGCTATGGCTACACCTTC. Translation gives CASSLTDSYGYTF.

The V and J genes are TRBV5-1 and TRBJ1-1; TRBD1 agrees at 7 bases. The J segment lost 1 base and the V segment lost 5 bases, leaving 11 bases of the junction unmatched. This CDR3 has 16 amino acids. The germline V gene has CDR1 SGHRS and CDR2 YFSETQ. CDR3 in DNA: TGCGCCAGCAGACCCGTAGACAGGGTGCGGAACACTGAAGCTTTCTTT. Translated, it gives CASRPVDRVRNTEAFF.

The chain recombines TRBV28 with TRBJ2-1; 9 bases line up with TRBD1. The ends lost 3 bases at V and 4 bases at J; junction bases unmatched: 4. Germline V gene lookup returns CDR1 MDHEN and CDR2 SYDVKM. The CDR3 loop spans 15 amino acids. The CDR3 sequence: CASSLDRGLYNEQFF. The CDR3 nucleotides are TGTGCCAGCAGTTTGGACAGGGGCTTATACAATGAGCAGTTCTTC.

The rearrangement joins TRBV5-8 to TRBJ1-2; TRBD1 agrees at 9 bases. CDR1 and CDR2 from the germline V gene are SGHTS and YDEGEE. J lost 0 bases, V lost 4 bases, and 7 bases had no gene match. The CDR3 is made up of 16 amino acids. In DNA form, the CDR3 reads TGTGCCAGCAGCGTGCTAACAGGGGGCCCTAACTATGGCTACACCTTC. Translation: CASSVLTGGPNYGYTF.

This chain uses TRBV7-3 with TRBJ2-1; 7 positions agree with TRBD2. This CDR3 contains 12 residues. V shed 7 bases and J 9 bases; nucleotides not matched to a gene: 6. CDR1 is SGHTA and CDR2 is FQGTGA in the germline V gene. As DNA, the CDR3 is TGTGCCAGCACGGGGGAGGGCATTGAGCAGTTCTTC. As protein: CASTGEGIEQFF.

V usage is TRBV19 and J usage is TRBJ2-1, with 14 bases aligning to TRBD2. CDR3 length: 19 residues. Trimming took 5 bases from V and 10 from J; bases not matched to a gene: 19. CDR1 is LNHDA, CDR2 SQIVND, per germline (reference sequence). Written as DNA, the CDR3 is TGTGCCAGTAGTTTCTTTATAGGGACTAGCGGGAGAGGGACGAACGAGCAGTTCTTC. Its protein is CASSFFIGTSGRGTNEQFF.

In its sample, this clone was seen a few times. This chain connects TRBV7-9 to TRBJ2-7; 7 positions agree with TRBD2. CDR3 size: 15 residues. Germline-derived CDR1 and CDR2 are SEHNR and FQNEAQ (reference sequence). Germline trimming cut 0 bases from V and 2 bases from J; bases unmatched to any gene: 4. The CDR3 DNA is TGTGCCAGCAGCTTAGCGGCGGGAGCTACCTACGAGCAGTACTTC. This sequence encodes CASSLAAGATYEQYF.

This clone was seen only a few times. The chain has TRBV9 and TRBJ1-1, with a weak D call TRBD1 (6 bases). The CDR3 covers 16 residues. Trimming pared 3 bases from V and 0 bases from J, leaving 15 bases between. CDR1 is SGDLS, CDR2 YYNGEE, per germline. CDR3 sequence (DNA): TGTGCCAGCAGCGCCATACCGGGACAACTGAACACTGAAGCTTTCTTT. This encodes CASSAIPGQLNTEAFF.

This chain uses TRBV6-5 with TRBJ2-5, with 9 bases lining up with TRBD1. CDR1 and CDR2 (germline): MNHEY, SVGAGI. The ends lost 8 bases at V and 4 bases at J; junction bases unmatched: 5. This CDR3 is built from 13 residues. The DNA for the CDR3 is TGTGCCAGCGGGGACAGGGACCCAGAGACCCAGTACTTC. It translates to CASGDRDPETQYF.